This is a list of T cell receptor beta chains from one sample in a study of T cells in Graves' hyperthyroidism and ophthalmopathy. TCRdb independently ran MiXCR on the multiplex PCR reads; one entry per CDR3 protein. Among about 260,000 distinct CDR3 sequences, about a sixth were seen once, and the ten largest hold under 35%. What was sequenced was blood. These receptors were collected from a woman in her late teens or twenties with Graves' ophthalmopathy. Each CDR3 is given with its conserved first and last residue. Fields, in order: clone size, V gene, D gene, J gene, CDR3 DNA, CDR3 protein. A D gene is named only where the DNA matches it firmly. Part of the rows lack a size; the others show once, few, many or a class for expanded clones.

clone size: many
V gene: TRBV6-5
D gene: NA
J gene: TRBJ2-7
CDR3 DNA: TGTGCCAGCAGTTACTCGTACCGTCGCTCCTACGAGCAGTACTTC
CDR3 protein: CASSYSYRRSYEQYF

clone size: NA
V gene: TRBV4-2
D gene: NA
J gene: TRBJ1-1
CDR3 DNA: TGTGCCAGCAGCCAACGGGGCAGCCACCGGACTGAAGCTTTCTTT
CDR3 protein: CASSQRGSHRTEAFF

clone size: NA
V gene: TRBV7-9
D gene: NA
J gene: TRBJ1-6
CDR3 DNA: TGTGCCAGCAGCTGGGGGACGGGGAATTCACCCCTCCACTTT
CDR3 protein: CASSWGTGNSPLHF

clone size: few
V gene: TRBV7-3
D gene: TRBD2
J gene: TRBJ2-5
CDR3 DNA: TGTGCCAGCAGCTTAAGACCAGCGGGAGTAGCCGAGACCCAGTACTTC
CDR3 protein: CASSLRPAGVAETQYF

clone size: many
V gene: TRBV27
D gene: NA
J gene: TRBJ1-2
CDR3 DNA: TGTGCCAGCAGTTTATCCCCAGGGGACCCCTATGGCTACACCTTC
CDR3 protein: CASSLSPGDPYGYTF

clone size: many
V gene: TRBV27
D gene: TRBD1
J gene: TRBJ2-3
CDR3 DNA: TGTGCCAGCAGTCCAGGACAGGGAACCGTTACGCAGTATTTT
CDR3 protein: CASSPGQGTVTQYF

clone size: many
V gene: TRBV20-1
D gene: NA
J gene: TRBJ2-7
CDR3 DNA: TGCAGTGCTAGAAATACAGTAAGCCCATCCTACGAGCAGTACTTC
CDR3 protein: CSARNTVSPSYEQYF

clone size: many
V gene: TRBV25-1
D gene: NA
J gene: TRBJ2-7
CDR3 DNA: TGTGCCAGCAGTGAAGACGTGGCCTACGAGCAGTACTTC
CDR3 protein: CASSEDVAYEQYF

clone size: many
V gene: TRBV2
D gene: NA
J gene: TRBJ1-1
CDR3 DNA: TGTGCCAGCAGTGAAAGCGTAGCCGGCACTGAAGCTTTCTTT
CDR3 protein: CASSESVAGTEAFF

clone size: many
V gene: TRBV11-2
D gene: NA
J gene: TRBJ1-6
CDR3 DNA: TGTGCCAGCAGCGGTTTAGATCCTTCCCCCCTCCACTTT
CDR3 protein: CASSGLDPSPLHF

clone size: few
V gene: TRBV7-9
D gene: TRBD2
J gene: TRBJ2-2
CDR3 DNA: TGTGCCAGCAGCGGTTCTAGCGGGGAGGGAGCCGGGGAGCTGTTTTTT
CDR3 protein: CASSGSSGEGAGELFF

clone size: many
V gene: TRBV6-1
D gene: NA
J gene: TRBJ1-1
CDR3 DNA: TGTGCCAGTCTTCGGGACGCAAGGCTCACTGAAGCTTTCTTT
CDR3 protein: CASLRDARLTEAFF

clone size: NA
V gene: TRBV2
D gene: TRBD1
J gene: TRBJ1-5
CDR3 DNA: TGTGCCAGCAGTGTACAGGGGGACAATCAGCCCCAGCATTTT
CDR3 protein: CASSVQGDNQPQHF

clone size: many
V gene: TRBV15
D gene: NA
J gene: TRBJ2-5
CDR3 DNA: TGTGCCACCAGCAGTGGAACGGGCTGGGAGACCCAGTACTTC
CDR3 protein: CATSSGTGWETQYF

clone size: many
V gene: TRBV10-3
D gene: TRBD1
J gene: TRBJ2-7
CDR3 DNA: TGTGCCATCAGTGACGGACAGGGCTACGAGCAGTACTTC
CDR3 protein: CAISDGQGYEQYF

clone size: many
V gene: TRBV27
D gene: NA
J gene: TRBJ2-1
CDR3 DNA: TGTGCCAGCAGTCCACGACAAGTATCCATGGGTGAGCAGTTCTTC
CDR3 protein: CASSPRQVSMGEQFF

clone size: many
V gene: TRBV28
D gene: NA
J gene: TRBJ1-3
CDR3 DNA: TGTGCCAGCAGTTCCAGGCGTATCTCTGGAAACACCATATATTTT
CDR3 protein: CASSSRRISGNTIYF

clone size: many
V gene: TRBV20-1
D gene: NA
J gene: TRBJ2-7
CDR3 DNA: TGCAGTGCGGACGCGGGACGCAGAGAGCTGTCCTACGAGCAGTACTTC
CDR3 protein: CSADAGRRELSYEQYF

clone size: many
V gene: TRBV7-8
D gene: NA
J gene: TRBJ2-5
CDR3 DNA: TGTGCCAGCAGCTTAGCGCCCCTATCGTACCAAGAGACCCAGTACTTC
CDR3 protein: CASSLAPLSYQETQYF

clone size: many
V gene: TRBV3-1
D gene: NA
J gene: TRBJ2-7
CDR3 DNA: TGTGCCAGCAGCCAAGATTTTGACGGGGCGGAGCAGTACTTC
CDR3 protein: CASSQDFDGAEQYF

clone size: many
V gene: TRBV27
D gene: NA
J gene: TRBJ1-1
CDR3 DNA: TGTGCCAGCAGTTTACTCCAATGGTTGTTGGACACTGAAGCTTTCTTT
CDR3 protein: CASSLLQWLLDTEAFF

clone size: NA
V gene: TRBV7-9
D gene: TRBD1
J gene: TRBJ2-7
CDR3 DNA: TGTGCCAGCAGTCCGGGACAGGGGGCCGAGCAGTACTTC
CDR3 protein: CASSPGQGAEQYF